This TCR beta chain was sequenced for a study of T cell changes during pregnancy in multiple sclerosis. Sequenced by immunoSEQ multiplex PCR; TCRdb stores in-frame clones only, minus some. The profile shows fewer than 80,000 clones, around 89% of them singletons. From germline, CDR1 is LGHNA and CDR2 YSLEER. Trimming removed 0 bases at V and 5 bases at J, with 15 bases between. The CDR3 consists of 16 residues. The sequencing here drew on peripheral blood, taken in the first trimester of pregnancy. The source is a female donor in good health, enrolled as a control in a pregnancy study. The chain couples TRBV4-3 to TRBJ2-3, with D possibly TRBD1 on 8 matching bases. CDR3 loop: CASSQDSTGGGDTQYF. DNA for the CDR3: TGCGCCAGCAGCCAAGATTCAACAGGGGGGGGAGATACGCAGTATTTT.